These 23 T cell receptor beta chains were all obtained from the same sample, sequenced in a study of blood T cell repertoires in COVID-19. Assay used: immunoSEQ multiplex PCR; TCRdb lists only in-frame clones, some missing. In the table there are some 170,000 clones, 87% of which are singletons. The sequenced sample consisted of PBMCs or T cells enriched from blood (not recorded which). The receptors come from a human donor with acute COVID-19. The donor label of this sample is uncertain.

This chain links TRBV6-5 with TRBJ1-2, with a possible D match to TRBD1 (5 bases). Germline values: CDR1 MNHEY, CDR2 SVGAGI. The CDR3 covers 13 residues. V was cut by 7 bases and J by 1 base, with 10 bases left in between. This CDR3 is CASTGLSNYGYTF. The CDR3 region has the DNA TGTGCCAGCACGGGACTTAGTAACTATGGCTACACCTTC.

This clone was seen only once. The rearrangement links TRBV7-2 to TRBJ2-5; TRBD2 agrees at 9 bases. This CDR3 region has 15 residues. With V trimmed by 1 base and J by 2 bases, 2 bases remained unmatched. The germline V gene has CDR1 SGHTA and CDR2 FQGNSA. DNA of the CDR3: TGTGCCAGCAGCTTAGTGACTAGCGGACAAGAGACCCAGTACTTC. The encoded protein is CASSLVTSGQETQYF.

This rearrangement joins TRBV18 to TRBJ1-1; D perhaps matches TRBD1 (5 bases). CDR3 length equals 16 residues. Germline CDR1 is KGHSH and CDR2 is LQKENI. Trimming left V 4 bases short and J 1 base short, with 16 bases between. CDR3 sequence (DNA): TGTGCCAGCTCACGGCAGGTTGGCAGGGCGAACACTGAAGCTTTCTTT. Translated: CASSRQVGRANTEAFF.

V and J are TRBV20-1 and TRBJ2-5; D gene uncertain. Trimming removed 3 bases at V and 5 bases at J, with 7 bases between. This CDR3 contains 11 residues. The germline CDR1 and CDR2 sequences are DFQATT and SNEGSKA (reference sequence). CDR3 sequence: CSARFSETQYF. In DNA form, the CDR3 reads TGCAGTGCTAGGTTTTCGGAGACCCAGTACTTC.

The chain joins TRBV6-5 to TRBJ1-1, with 7 bases matching TRBD1. Germline V gene sequence: CDR1 MNHEY, CDR2 SVGAGI. This CDR3 is 15 amino acids long. The ends lost 6 bases at V and 1 base at J; junction bases unmatched: 8. The CDR3 DNA is TGTGCCAGCAGCTCAGGGGGGAAGACGAACACTGAAGCTTTCTTT. It translates to CASSSGGKTNTEAFF.

This chain connects TRBV6-5 to TRBJ2-4; possibly TRBD2 for D (5 bases). The V and J ends lost 6 bases and 2 bases respectively, with 8 bases between them. Germline CDR1 reads MNHEY; CDR2 reads SVGAGI. The CDR3 loop spans 13 amino acids. The CDR3 nucleotides read TGTGCCAGCAGAACGGGGACCAAAAACATTCAGTACTTC. Protein sequence: CASRTGTKNIQYF.

The DNA of the CDR3 is TGTGCCAGTAGTATTCGGACAGGGGGTTCTAGTCAGCCCCAGCATTTT. Its translation: CASSIRTGGSSQPQHF. The chain links TRBV19 to TRBJ1-5; 10 positions match TRBD1. V shed 3 bases, J shed 6 bases, and the junction held 8 bases outside the gene matches. Germline V lookup: CDR1 LNHDA, CDR2 SQIVND (reference sequence). The CDR3 consists of 16 residues. Full variable domain (rest looked up from reference TRBV19 and TRBJ1-5): DGGITQSPKYLFRKEGQNVTLSCEQNLNHDAMYWYRQDPGQGLRLIYYSQIVNDFQKGDIAEGYSVSREKKESFPLTVTSAQKNPTAFYLCASSIRTGGSSQPQHFGDGTRLSIL.

This rearrangement joins TRBV3-1 (or the pseudogene TRBV3-2) to TRBJ1-1; a weak D match, TRBD1 (6 bases). CDR1 is LGHDT and CDR2 is YNNKEL in the germline V gene (reference sequence). The V end was cut by 0 bases, the J end by 3 bases, with 11 bases between. The CDR3 totals 15 residues. The DNA of the CDR3 is TGTGCCAGCAGCCAAGATTTCAGGGGTGACACTGAAGCTTTCTTT. Residues: CASSQDFRGDTEAFF.

This chain uses TRBV5-5 with TRBJ1-2; no clear D gene. CDR1 is SGHKS and CDR2 is YYEKEE in the germline V gene (reference sequence). The CDR3 has 17 residues. V was clipped by 0 bases and J by 4 bases, with 19 bases between them. The CDR3 sequence: CASSLDISTGFGYGYTF. CDR3 DNA: TGTGCCAGCAGCTTGGACATAAGCACGGGGTTTGGCTATGGCTACACCTTC.

This clone was observed a single time. The CDR3, as DNA: TGTGCCAGCAGCCACGGGGGAAGTGGAAACACCATATATTTT. It yields the protein CASSHGGSGNTIYF. J is TRBJ1-3 and V is TRBV6-6, with D perhaps matching TRBD1 (5 bases). The CDR3 extends over 14 amino acids. Germline V gene lookup returns CDR1 MNHNY and CDR2 SVGAGI (reference sequence). The V end was cut by 6 bases, the J end by 3 bases, with 12 bases between.

The V and J genes are TRBV18 and TRBJ1-2, with D hard to call. There are 13 residues in the CDR3. Germline V lookup: CDR1 KGHSH, CDR2 LQKENI. Trimming took off 4 bases at V and 2 bases at J, with 8 bases between the two ends. In DNA, the CDR3 is TGTGCCAGCTCACAAGAGTCCAACTATGGCTACACCTTC. This codes for CASSQESNYGYTF.

The chain links TRBV10-3 to TRBJ2-5; tentative D call: TRBD1 (6 bases). CDR3 length: 15 amino acids. From germline, CDR1 is ENHRY and CDR2 SYGVKD. V was clipped by 6 bases and J by 5 bases, with 19 bases between them. The CDR3 here is CAIRTDSSRSETQYF. CDR3 sequence (DNA): TGTGCCATCAGAACGGACAGTAGTAGGAGCGAGACCCAGTACTTC.

The J gene is TRBJ1-1, the V gene TRBV7-2, with TRBD1 matching 7 bases. Trimming at V came to 6 bases and at J to 6 bases, leaving 10 bases not matched to a gene. This CDR3 spans 14 amino acids. Germline CDR1 is SGHTA and CDR2 is FQGNSA. Here the CDR3 reads CASSLPTGSSEAFF. DNA for the CDR3: TGTGCCAGCAGTTTACCGACAGGGTCCTCTGAAGCTTTCTTT.

This chain connects TRBV7-9 to TRBJ2-6; 8 bases map to TRBD1. The trim removed 5 bases at V and 1 base at J, leaving 4 bases unmatched. The CDR3 has 16 residues. Germline V CDR1 and CDR2: SEHNR, FQNEAQ (reference sequence). The DNA for the CDR3 is TGTGCCAGCAGCCCCAGGGGGCAATCTGGGGCCAACGTCCTGACTTTC. Translated: CASSPRGQSGANVLTF.

This sequence joins TRBV5-8 and TRBJ1-5; a weak D match, TRBD1 (6 bases). Per the germline V gene, CDR1 is SGHTS and CDR2 is YDEGEE. Trimming took 1 base from V and 3 from J, leaving 11 bases between them. The CDR3 loop spans 15 amino acids. CDR3 protein: CASSLNRAPNQPQHF. The CDR3 bases are TGTGCCAGCAGCTTGAACAGGGCACCCAATCAGCCCCAGCATTTT. Filled out from reference TRBV5-8 and TRBJ1-5, the complete variable domain reads EAGVTQSPTHLIKTRGQQATLRCSPISGHTSVYWYQQALGLGLQFLLWYDEGEERNRGNFPPRFSGRQFPNYSSELNVNALELEDSALYLCASSLNRAPNQPQHFGDGTRLSIL.

The chain couples TRBV6-1 to TRBJ1-2; D not resolved. The CDR3 is 12 residues long. The V and J ends lost 5 bases and 7 bases respectively, with 11 bases between them. Germline CDR1 and CDR2: MNHNS and SASEGT. In DNA, the CDR3 is TGTGCCAGCAGTAGTAGTAATTCTGGCTACACCTTC. This sequence encodes CASSSSNSGYTF.

The chain is built from TRBV5-6 and TRBJ2-4, with D unclear. Trimming took off 7 bases at V and 0 bases at J, with 8 bases between the two ends. This CDR3 region has 13 residues. CDR1 is SGHDT, CDR2 YYEEEE, per germline. CDR3 sequence reads: CASGAIAKNIQYF. DNA for the CDR3: TGTGCCAGCGGAGCGATAGCCAAAAACATTCAGTACTTC.

The V gene is TRBV5-1, the J gene TRBJ1-1; D might be TRBD1 (6 bases). Trimming cost V 6 bases and J 1 base, with 10 bases left between them. CDR1 is SGHRS, CDR2 YFSETQ, per germline. The CDR3 length is 13 residues. The CDR3: CASTLQGNTEAFF. DNA for the CDR3: TGCGCCAGCACCTTACAGGGGAACACTGAAGCTTTCTTT.

The rearrangement uses TRBV19 and TRBJ1-4, with 8 bases aligning to TRBD1. The CDR3 covers 15 residues. Trimming cost V 4 bases and J 4 bases; bases outside gene matches: 5. CDR1 LNHDA and CDR2 SQIVND come from the germline V gene (reference sequence). The CDR3, as DNA: TGTGCCAGTAGTAATCCAGGGGGCGGTAATGAAAAACTGTTTTTT. Amino acids: CASSNPGGGNEKLFF.

The chain uses TRBV7-8 and TRBJ1-1; D is possibly TRBD1 (5 bases). The CDR3 is 13 residues long. Germline assignment: CDR1 SGHVS and CDR2 FQNEAQ. Trimming stripped 4 bases from V and 1 base from J, with 7 bases between. This CDR3 reads CASSSGGNTEAFF. As DNA, the CDR3 is TGTGCCAGCAGCTCGGGGGGGAACACTGAAGCTTTCTTT.

J is TRBJ2-2 and V is TRBV4-3; TRBD2 is a possible D gene (6 bases). Germline V CDR1 and CDR2: LGHNA, YSLEER. V lost 1 base to trimming and J lost 1 base, with 7 bases between them. This CDR3 region has 15 residues. The CDR3 is CASSQAAGNTGELFF. The CDR3 coding sequence is TGCGCCAGCAGCCAAGCAGCGGGGAACACCGGGGAGCTGTTTTTT.

V and J are TRBV19 and TRBJ1-2; 8 positions match TRBD1. The CDR3 runs to 13 residues. With 5 bases clipped from V and 8 bases from J, the junction kept 7 bases outside the gene matches. Germline-derived CDR1 and CDR2 are LNHDA and SQIVND (reference sequence). The CDR3: CASSVDGQGGYTF. In nucleotides, the CDR3 is TGTGCCAGTAGTGTCGACGGACAGGGCGGCTACACCTTC.

The CDR3 bases are TGTGCCAGCAGCCAAGATATAGGGAGGCGAGAAAAACTGTTTTTT. Protein sequence: CASSQDIGRREKLFF. The chain is built from TRBV3-1 (or the pseudogene TRBV3-2) and TRBJ1-4; D uncertain. There are 15 residues in the CDR3. CDR1 and CDR2 from the germline V gene are LGHDT and YNNKEL (reference sequence). V lost 0 bases to trimming and J lost 8 bases, with 13 bases between them.